This T cell receptor (beta chain) was sequenced in a study of blood T cells in healthy people across ages. This CDR3 region has 13 residues. Trimming pared 1 base from V and 4 bases from J, leaving 6 bases between. Germline V gene sequence: CDR1 KGHDR, CDR2 SFDVKD. At least ten counts were recorded for this clonotype. The use of a sample-barcoded 5' primer and a J-beta primer mix characterized a second PCR of 7 to 11 cycles. Sequencing yielded, for each sample, at least 3 million paired-end reads carrying CDR3. TCRdb passed the 5' RACE reads through MiXCR, listing each CDR3 protein once. The data hold hundreds of thousands of distinct CDR3 sequences, with approximately 40% observed a single time.

The V and J genes are TRBV24-1 and TRBJ1-1; perhaps TRBD1 as D (5 bases). The receptor's source is a man aged 80 or over in good health. Sequenced sample: blood. The CDR3 DNA is TGTGCCACCAGTGATTTAAGGGGCACTGAAGCTTTCTTT. As protein: CATSDLRGTEAFF.